This TCR beta chain came from a study of blood T cell repertoires in COVID-19. Overall study: Samples came from the United States, Italy and Spain, spanning acute and convalescent COVID-19. The cDNA or gDNA used as material had been derived from T cells, B-cell-depleted T cells, or PBMCs.

As handled by the study authors: Counts of nucleated cells, estimated from reference gene primer amplification, were obtained. Sequenced by immunoSEQ multiplex PCR; TCRdb stores in-frame clones only, minus some. Clone size and V and J calls were adopted from that table, with D and trimming inferred from the DNA. The sample has approximately 200,000 clones, over 80% seen once. V lost 0 bases and J lost 9, with 6 bases in between. CDR3 length: 13 amino acids. The germline V gene encodes CDR1 MNHEY and CDR2 SVGAGI. This TCR came from a woman in her twenties or thirties with acute or convalescent COVID-19. The V and J genes are TRBV6-5 and TRBJ1-6, with unresolved D. The sample taken for sequencing was peripheral blood. CDR3 DNA: TGTGCCAGCAGTTACTCTCTCGGTTCACCCCTCCACTTT. Encoded protein: CASSYSLGSPLHF.